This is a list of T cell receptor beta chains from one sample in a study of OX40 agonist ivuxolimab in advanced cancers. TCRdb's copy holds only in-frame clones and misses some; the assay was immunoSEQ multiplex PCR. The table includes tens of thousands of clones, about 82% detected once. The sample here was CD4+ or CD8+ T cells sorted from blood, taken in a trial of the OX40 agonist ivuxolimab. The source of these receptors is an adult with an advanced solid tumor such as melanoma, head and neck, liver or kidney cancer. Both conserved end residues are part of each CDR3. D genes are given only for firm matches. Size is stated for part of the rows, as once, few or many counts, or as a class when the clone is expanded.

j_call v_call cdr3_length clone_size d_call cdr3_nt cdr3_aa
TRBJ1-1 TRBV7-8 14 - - TGTGCCAGCAGCCCTGGGACTCGGAACACTGAAGCTTTCTTT CASSPGTRNTEAFF
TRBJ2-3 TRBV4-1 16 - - TGCGCCAGCAGCCAAGCTGCAGTGGGGAGCACAGATACGCAGTATTTT CASSQAAVGSTDTQYF
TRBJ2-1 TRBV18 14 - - TGTGCCAGCTCACCGGGCAGGGTGGACAATGAGCAGTTCTTC CASSPGRVDNEQFF
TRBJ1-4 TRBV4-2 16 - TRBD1 TGTGCCAGCAGCCAAAGTATCGGGACAGCTTATGAAAAACTGTTTTTT CASSQSIGTAYEKLFF
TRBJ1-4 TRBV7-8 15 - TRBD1 TGTGCCAGCAGCCCAGTAGGGGGCGCCAACGAAAAACTGTTTTTT CASSPVGGANEKLFF
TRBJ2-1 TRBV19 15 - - TGTGCCAGTAGTCCCAGTCACTTCCCTTACAATGAGCAGTTCTTC CASSPSHFPYNEQFF
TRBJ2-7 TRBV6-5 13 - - TGTGCCAGCAGTTACTCCTTTAAGTACGAGCAGTACTTC CASSYSFKYEQYF
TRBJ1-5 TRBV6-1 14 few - TGTGCCGGCGCCCCGGCGAGTAGCAATCAGCCCCAGCATTTT CAGAPASSNQPQHF
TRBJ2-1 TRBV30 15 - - TGTGCCTGGAGTGGGGGGTCGAGATCCTACAATGAGCAGTTCTTC CAWSGGSRSYNEQFF
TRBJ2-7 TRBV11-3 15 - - TGTGCCAGCAGCTTTAGTCGGGACCGCTCCTACGAGCAGTACTTC CASSFSRDRSYEQYF
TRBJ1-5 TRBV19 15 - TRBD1 TGTGCCAGTAGCCTAACAGGGGAGAGCAATCAGCCCCAGCATTTT CASSLTGESNQPQHF
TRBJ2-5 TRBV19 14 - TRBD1 TGTGCCAGTAGCCCGACAGGGGGCGTGGAGACCCAGTACTTC CASSPTGGVETQYF
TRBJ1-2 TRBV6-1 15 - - TGTGCCAGCAGTGCTCGTTCTTTTTATGAGGGAGACTACACCTTC CASSARSFYEGDYTF
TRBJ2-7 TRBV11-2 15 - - TGTGCCAGCAGCTTAGAACCGGGTTTCTCCTACGAGCAGTACTTC CASSLEPGFSYEQYF
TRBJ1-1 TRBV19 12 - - TGTGCCAGTAGCGAACAGGGTATTGAAGCTTTCTTT CASSEQGIEAFF
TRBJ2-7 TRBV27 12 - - TGTGCCAGCAGTTTTCCTGGAGGCGAGCAGTACTTC CASSFPGGEQYF
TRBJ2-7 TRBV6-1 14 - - TGTGCCAGCAGTCTATGGGACCCCCCCTACGAGCAGTACTTC CASSLWDPPYEQYF
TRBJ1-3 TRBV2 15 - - TGTGCCAGCAGTGATCTGGGGGCGGGTGGAAACACCATATATTTT CASSDLGAGGNTIYF
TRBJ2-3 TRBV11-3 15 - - TGTGCCAGCAGCTCCTCTGCCGGTAGCACAGATACGCAGTATTTT CASSSSAGSTDTQYF
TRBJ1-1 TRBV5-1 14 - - TGCGCCAGCAGCTTGGATGGTGGGGACACTGAAGCTTTCTTT CASSLDGGDTEAFF
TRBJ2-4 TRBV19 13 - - TGTGCCAGTAGCATGGGAGCCAAAAACATTCAGTACTTC CASSMGAKNIQYF